This TCR beta chain was observed in a study of shared clonotypes between healthy human individuals. Overall study results and limits: It was observed that 5% to 6.5% of naive CD4 clonotypes were shared across a handful of donors. In contrast to clonotypes shared by all four donors, non-shared clonotypes had lower generation probabilities.

As handled by the study authors: ImmunoSEQ only sent back junction sequences with no quality scores, so filtering was done differently. Assay: immunoSEQ multiplex PCR; the TCRdb copy retains only in-frame clones and omits some. That table furnishes V, J and clone size, whereas the DNA furnished D and trimming. The sample includes 740,000 or so clones, around three quarters of them seen just once. Remarks on this clone: The antigen is unknown. This CDR3 is also generated by other DNA sequences in the sample.

Losses at the gene ends were 6 bases for V and 5 bases for J; bases not matched to a gene: 11. Germline V gene lookup returns CDR1 MDHEN and CDR2 SYDVKM. The CDR3 extends over 15 amino acids. This chain links TRBV28 with TRBJ2-5; 8 nucleotides line up with TRBD1. The sequence was collected from a woman in her thirties in good health. The source material was memory CD4+ T cells sorted from blood. As to subset: CD45RA-negative fraction. CDR3 nucleotides: TGTGCCAGCAGCAGCCCGGGCAGGGGGCAGGAGACCCAGTACTTC. Its protein is CASSSPGRGQETQYF. The entire variable domain, with the rest obtained from reference TRBV28 and TRBJ2-5, is as follows: DVKVTQSSRYLVKRTGEKVFLECVQDMDHENMFWYRQDPGLGLRLIYFSYDVKMKEKGDIPEGYSVSREKKERFSLILESASTNQTSMYLCASSSPGRGQETQYFGPGTRLLVL.